Listed here is a single TCR beta chain. There are 18 residues in the CDR3. Germline CDR1 SEHNR, CDR2 FQNEAQ (reference sequence). Trimming took 1 base from V and 5 from J; bases not matched to a gene: 12. The data derive from a study of Tregs in tolerant kidney transplant recipients. The method was immunoSEQ multiplex PCR; TCRdb's version includes in-frame clones alone and lacks a portion of them. The sample carries 120,000 or so clones, around 91% recorded once. This TCR was sampled from a human donor in good health. The chain combines TRBV7-9 with TRBJ2-5; the match to TRBD2 covers 11 bases. The sample comprised CD4+ T cells from blood. The CDR3 coding sequence is TGTGCCAGCAGCTTAGAGTTCCAACTAGCGGGAGTCCCCGAGACCCAGTACTTC. This translates into CASSLEFQLAGVPETQYF.